The sequence of this T cell receptor (beta chain) was determined in a study of shared clonotypes between healthy human individuals. Profiled with immunoSEQ multiplex PCR; TCRdb holds only in-frame clones, not every one. The sample includes about 600,000 clones, roughly 95% seen only once; the top ten take 0.11%. CD8 cells classed as naive were CD45RO-negative and positively selected for CCR7, excluding terminally differentiated effector memory CD45RA+ cells. Germline values: CDR1 SEHNR, CDR2 FQNEAQ (reference sequence). V was cut by 5 bases and J by 2 bases, with 14 bases left in between. This CDR3 has 15 amino acids.

The sequence came from a woman aged 25 to 39 in good health. The sample consisted of naive CD8+ T cells sorted from blood. The chain links TRBV7-9 to TRBJ2-3; D possibly corresponds to TRBD1 (6 bases). The CDR3 nucleotides read TGTGCCAGCAGCCCCTTCGACAGGCACACAGATACGCAGTATTTT. It yields the protein CASSPFDRHTDTQYF.